One TCR beta chain is described in this entry. This record belongs to a study of blood T cell repertoires in COVID-19. About the study: Spain, Italy and the United States supplied samples that represented acute and convalescent COVID-19.

Germline assignment: CDR1 SEHNR and CDR2 FQNEAQ (reference sequence). This CDR3 has 12 residues. Between the trimmed V and J ends, which lost 5 bases and 5 bases, there was a span of 7 bases. Participants were placed into cohorts based on the clinical history they reported. All recovered Cohort 3 donors got two negative PCRs, got clearance, or saw symptom resolution. How the authors handled the data: Estimates of nucleated cell counts were drawn from the amplification of reference gene primers. Produced via immunoSEQ multiplex PCR; TCRdb's table is partial and in-frame only. D and trimming were read from the DNA, whereas the V and J calls and clone size are those reported in that table. In the table there are approximately 100,000 clones, 80% to 90% of which are singletons.

The receptor comes from a woman aged 50 to 60 who had recovered from COVID-19. The J gene is TRBJ2-1, the V gene TRBV7-9; D call uncertain. The specimen was PBMCs or T cells enriched from blood (not recorded which). The CDR3 sequence: CASSPRDNEQFF. CDR3 in DNA: TGTGCCAGCAGCCCCCGGGACAATGAGCAGTTCTTC.